The subject of this entry is one T cell receptor (beta chain). The CDR3 extends over 13 amino acids. Losses at the gene ends were 6 bases for V and 5 bases for J; bases not matched to a gene: 4. This entry is derived from a study of blood T cell repertoires in COVID-19. Libraries were prepared by immunoSEQ multiplex PCR; TCRdb keeps only in-frame clonotypes and omits some of them. Among approximately 500,000 clones listed, approximately 91% were seen once. Sequenced input: peripheral blood. The chain recombines TRBV12-3 or TRBV12-4 with TRBJ1-1, with 9 bases that match TRBD1. The TCR sequence derives from a woman in her fifties or sixties with COVID-19, enrolled during active disease. CDR3 residues: CASRGQGWTEAFF. CDR3 DNA sequence: TGTGCCAGCAGAGGACAGGGGTGGACTGAAGCTTTCTTT.